These T cell receptor beta chains were read from a single sample in a study of Ad26.COV2.S vaccination and SARS-CoV-2 variants. The repertoire was sequenced with immunoSEQ multiplex PCR; TCRdb's copy has only in-frame clones and lacks some. This sample has fewer than 500,000 clones; roughly nine tenths occur once, and the top ten carry approximately 2.5%. Specimen: peripheral blood, collected in a trial of Ad26.COV2.S vaccine versus placebo. The receptors here all came from a person between 18 and 59 years old who received the Ad26.COV2.S COVID-19 vaccine or a placebo. The CDR3 runs from the conserved cysteine through the conserved F or W. A D gene is named only where the DNA matches it firmly. The size of a clone is reported for some rows only, either as once, few or many, or as a class for expanded clones.

D: NA; size: NA; V: TRBV14; J: TRBJ1-1; DNA: TGTGCCAGCAGCCAATCCCTTTTACCGAACACTGAAGCTTTCTTT; CDR3: CASSQSLLPNTEAFF
D: TRBD2; size: NA; V: TRBV29-1; J: TRBJ2-1; DNA: TGCAGCGTTGAGCGGCCTCGGGGGGGGCAGTTCTTC; CDR3: CSVERPRGGQFF
D: NA; size: NA; V: TRBV11-2; J: TRBJ1-2; DNA: TGTGCCAGCAGCTTTCACGACAGAAACTATGGCTACACCTTC; CDR3: CASSFHDRNYGYTF
D: NA; size: NA; V: TRBV5-4; J: TRBJ1-6; DNA: TGTGCCAGCAGTCAAGGCTCATCAGGAAATAATTCACCCCTCCACTTT; CDR3: CASSQGSSGNNSPLHF
D: NA; size: NA; V: TRBV5-1; J: TRBJ1-1; DNA: TGCGCCAGCAGAATTAGGGGACGGGACACTGAAGCTTTCTTT; CDR3: CASRIRGRDTEAFF
D: TRBD2; size: NA; V: TRBV6-5; J: TRBJ2-7; DNA: TGTGCCAGCGGGGAGAGCGGGGGGGACTACGAGCAGTACTTC; CDR3: CASGESGGDYEQYF
D: NA; size: NA; V: TRBV24-1; J: TRBJ2-2; DNA: TGTGCCACCAGTGATCCGGGTAGGGTTGCCGGGGAGCTGTTTTTT; CDR3: CATSDPGRVAGELFF
D: NA; size: NA; V: TRBV7-2; J: TRBJ2-1; DNA: TGTGCCAGCAGCTTAGCGAGGCGGGTCGGGTCACTTGAGCAGTTCTTC; CDR3: CASSLARRVGSLEQFF
D: NA; size: few; V: TRBV5-1; J: TRBJ1-2; DNA: TGCGCCAGCACGGCCACCCGCCAGGGAAACTATGGCTACACCTTC; CDR3: CASTATRQGNYGYTF
D: TRBD1; size: NA; V: TRBV11-1; J: TRBJ2-5; DNA: TGTGCCAGCAGCTTACAGGGACAGAGGGAGACCCAGTACTTC; CDR3: CASSLQGQRETQYF
D: NA; size: NA; V: TRBV2; J: TRBJ2-1; DNA: TGTGCCAGCAGCGGCTTCAATGAGCAGTTCTTC; CDR3: CASSGFNEQFF
D: NA; size: NA; V: TRBV7-2; J: TRBJ2-7; DNA: TGTGCCAGCAGACCTGACCCCGCAGGGTCCTACGAGCAGTACTTC; CDR3: CASRPDPAGSYEQYF
D: NA; size: NA; V: TRBV19; J: TRBJ2-1; DNA: TGTGCCAGTAGTATTCGAGGGGCAGACTACAATGAGCAGTTCTTC; CDR3: CASSIRGADYNEQFF
D: TRBD2; size: NA; V: TRBV28; J: TRBJ2-3; DNA: TGTGCCAGCAGTCGCCCGGGACTAGCGGGGCCCACAGATACGCAGTATTTT; CDR3: CASSRPGLAGPTDTQYF
D: TRBD1; size: once; V: TRBV6-5; J: TRBJ2-4; DNA: TGTGCCAGCAGTTCAGAAGGGGGCGAAAACATTCAGTACTTC; CDR3: CASSSEGGENIQYF
D: TRBD1; size: NA; V: TRBV30; J: TRBJ2-7; DNA: TGTGCCGGATGGCAGGGGGCCTACGAGCAGTACTTC; CDR3: CAGWQGAYEQYF
D: NA; size: NA; V: TRBV7-9; J: TRBJ1-2; DNA: TGTGCCAGCAGCTTGACCGGGCTCTATGGCTACACCTTC; CDR3: CASSLTGLYGYTF
D: TRBD1; size: NA; V: TRBV5-1; J: TRBJ1-2; DNA: TGCGCCAGCAGCCCCCGGGACAGGCTCTATGGCTACACCTTC; CDR3: CASSPRDRLYGYTF
D: TRBD2; size: once; V: TRBV2; J: TRBJ2-5; DNA: TGTGCCAGCAGTGGAGGGCTAGCGGGTTCCCAAGAGACCCAGTACTTC; CDR3: CASSGGLAGSQETQYF
D: NA; size: NA; V: TRBV4-3; J: TRBJ2-7; DNA: TGCGCCAGCAGCCAACCAGGGGCCCCTTCCTACGAGCAGTACTTC; CDR3: CASSQPGAPSYEQYF
D: NA; size: NA; V: TRBV4-2; J: TRBJ1-1; DNA: TGTGCCAGCAGCCAAGATGACACTCTGAACACTGAAGCTTTCTTT; CDR3: CASSQDDTLNTEAFF
D: NA; size: NA; V: TRBV18; J: TRBJ2-7; DNA: TGTGCCAGCTCACCCGTTCGGGGGAACTCCTACGAGCAGTACTTC; CDR3: CASSPVRGNSYEQYF
D: TRBD1; size: NA; V: TRBV15; J: TRBJ1-6; DNA: TGTGCCACCAGCAGAGGATCGAAAGGGGGCTCGAATTCACCCCTCCACTTT; CDR3: CATSRGSKGGSNSPLHF
D: TRBD1; size: NA; V: TRBV7-2; J: TRBJ2-5; DNA: TGTGCCAGCAGCCCCCGGGGGACAGGGAGGGAGACCCAGTACTTC; CDR3: CASSPRGTGRETQYF
D: NA; size: NA; V: TRBV2; J: TRBJ1-1; DNA: TGTGCCAGCAGGCGGGGCCGGGACACTGAAGCTTTCTTT; CDR3: CASRRGRDTEAFF
D: TRBD1; size: NA; V: TRBV28; J: TRBJ2-4; DNA: TGTGCCAGCATTACCAGACAGGGACGAGAAGCCAAAAACATTCAGTACTTC; CDR3: CASITRQGREAKNIQYF
D: NA; size: NA; V: TRBV28; J: TRBJ1-2; DNA: TGTGCCAGCACCCCGCCACAATCGTATGGCTACACCTTC; CDR3: CASTPPQSYGYTF
D: NA; size: few; V: TRBV4-1; J: TRBJ2-7; DNA: TGCGCCAGCAGCCAAGGGGACGCACACTCCTACGAGCAGTACTTC; CDR3: CASSQGDAHSYEQYF
D: NA; size: NA; V: TRBV19; J: TRBJ1-5; DNA: TGTGCCAGTAGTATTTCAGCTAGCAATCAGCCCCAGCATTTT; CDR3: CASSISASNQPQHF
D: TRBD1; size: NA; V: TRBV7-6; J: TRBJ2-2; DNA: TGTGCCAGCAGCTTACTGGACAGGGTGAACACCGGGGAGCTGTTTTTT; CDR3: CASSLLDRVNTGELFF
D: NA; size: few; V: TRBV11-2; J: TRBJ2-3; DNA: TGTGCCAGCAGCCCACTAGGGCGAGGGGGTACAGATACGCAGTATTTT; CDR3: CASSPLGRGGTDTQYF
D: NA; size: NA; V: TRBV15; J: TRBJ1-4; DNA: TGTGCCACCAGCAGAGAACGGAGGGGCCATGAAAAACTGTTTTTT; CDR3: CATSRERRGHEKLFF
D: NA; size: NA; V: TRBV5-1; J: TRBJ1-6; DNA: TGCGCCAGCAGCTTGGAGGGGTCACCCCTCCACTTT; CDR3: CASSLEGSPLHF
D: NA; size: NA; V: TRBV11-3; J: TRBJ1-6; DNA: TGTGCCAGCAGCTTCGCCGGGGGTACACCCCTCCACTTT; CDR3: CASSFAGGTPLHF
D: NA; size: few; V: TRBV7-9; J: TRBJ2-5; DNA: TGTGCCAGCAGCTTAGGAGTCGGGACCCAGTACTTC; CDR3: CASSLGVGTQYF
D: NA; size: NA; V: TRBV18; J: TRBJ1-6; DNA: TGTGCCAGCTCACCTGAGGGTAATTCACCCCTCCACTTT; CDR3: CASSPEGNSPLHF
D: NA; size: once; V: TRBV12-3/TRBV12-4; J: TRBJ1-5; DNA: TGTGCCAGCAGTTTGACGGGGGTCCAGCCCCAGCATTTT; CDR3: CASSLTGVQPQHF
D: NA; size: NA; V: TRBV5-1; J: TRBJ1-3; DNA: TGCGCCAGCAGCTTGTGGGGGGACACCATATATTTT; CDR3: CASSLWGDTIYF
D: NA; size: few; V: TRBV18; J: TRBJ2-2; DNA: TGTGCCAGCTCAGCTACAGGGACCGGGGAGCTGTTTTTT; CDR3: CASSATGTGELFF
D: TRBD1; size: NA; V: TRBV5-6; J: TRBJ2-1; DNA: TGTGCCAGCAGCCCGGAGGGGACAGGGGGCTACAATGAGCAGTTCTTC; CDR3: CASSPEGTGGYNEQFF
D: NA; size: NA; V: TRBV5-1; J: TRBJ2-2; DNA: TGCGCCAGCAGCTTGGAAGGTAACACCGGGGAGCTGTTTTTT; CDR3: CASSLEGNTGELFF
D: NA; size: NA; V: TRBV2; J: TRBJ2-3; DNA: TGTGCCAGCAGCCTCCCGGGCCGAAAGGGCACAGATACGCAGTATTTT; CDR3: CASSLPGRKGTDTQYF
D: NA; size: once; V: TRBV19; J: TRBJ1-3; DNA: TGTGCCAGTACCCGGGCGTCTGGAAACACCATATATTTT; CDR3: CASTRASGNTIYF
D: TRBD1; size: NA; V: TRBV7-2; J: TRBJ1-2; DNA: TGTGCCAGCAGCCCTCGCACGAGACAGGGAGGCTACACCTTC; CDR3: CASSPRTRQGGYTF
D: NA; size: NA; V: TRBV6-5; J: TRBJ2-1; DNA: TGTGCCAGCAGTTACGATCGGGCTGAGCAGTTCTTC; CDR3: CASSYDRAEQFF
D: NA; size: NA; V: TRBV9; J: TRBJ1-6; DNA: TGTGCCAGCAGCCCTAGCGGGTGGAGATCACCCCTCCACTTT; CDR3: CASSPSGWRSPLHF
D: TRBD1; size: NA; V: TRBV18; J: TRBJ1-1; DNA: TGTGCCAGCTCACCACCCTACGACAGGGTGAACACTGAAGCTTTCTTT; CDR3: CASSPPYDRVNTEAFF
D: NA; size: NA; V: TRBV4-1; J: TRBJ1-3; DNA: TGCGCCAGCAGCCAAAACCACAGGACCTCTGGAAACACCATATATTTT; CDR3: CASSQNHRTSGNTIYF
D: TRBD2; size: once; V: TRBV9; J: TRBJ2-1; DNA: TGTGCCAGCAGCGTAGGTAGCGGGAAATACAATGAGCAGTTCTTC; CDR3: CASSVGSGKYNEQFF
D: TRBD2; size: once; V: TRBV10-3; J: TRBJ2-1; DNA: TGTGCCATCAGTAATATAGCGGGAGTGCGGAGCGAGCAGTTCTTC; CDR3: CAISNIAGVRSEQFF
D: TRBD2; size: NA; V: TRBV4-3; J: TRBJ2-3; DNA: TGCGCCAGCAGCCAAGATCAGGCTAGCGGAGCTACGCAGTATTTT; CDR3: CASSQDQASGATQYF
D: NA; size: NA; V: TRBV9; J: TRBJ2-3; DNA: TGTGCCAGCAGCGTTAGCGGAGGTAAAACAGATACGCAGTATTTT; CDR3: CASSVSGGKTDTQYF
D: TRBD2; size: NA; V: TRBV7-6; J: TRBJ2-3; DNA: TGTGCCAGCAGCTTAGAGGTCGGGGGGTCTAGCACAGATACGCAGTATTTT; CDR3: CASSLEVGGSSTDTQYF
D: NA; size: NA; V: TRBV9; J: TRBJ2-7; DNA: TGTGCCAGCAGCCCTGGGAAGGGTAGCGCCCGGGGGCCCTACGAGCAGTACTTC; CDR3: CASSPGKGSARGPYEQYF
D: NA; size: NA; V: TRBV5-8; J: TRBJ2-1; DNA: TGTGCCAGCAGCTTAGGGCTAGGTTCCTACAATGAGCAGTTCTTC; CDR3: CASSLGLGSYNEQFF
D: NA; size: NA; V: TRBV7-3; J: TRBJ2-3; DNA: TGTGCCAGCAGCTTAAGTACGACGGGAGCGGCAGATACGCAGTATTTT; CDR3: CASSLSTTGAADTQYF
D: NA; size: NA; V: TRBV9; J: TRBJ2-5; DNA: TGTGCCAGCAGCGTCCGGGACTTAGAGACCCAGTACTTC; CDR3: CASSVRDLETQYF
D: NA; size: NA; V: TRBV7-9; J: TRBJ1-4; DNA: TGTGCCAGCAGCTTATCTAATGAAAAACTGTTTTTT; CDR3: CASSLSNEKLFF
D: NA; size: once; V: TRBV5-4; J: TRBJ2-2; DNA: TGTGCCAGCAGCTTACAGCGTCGGGACACCGGGGAGCTGTTTTTT; CDR3: CASSLQRRDTGELFF